These 16 T cell receptor beta chains came from one sample sequenced in a study of blood T cell repertoires in COVID-19. The repertoire was sequenced with immunoSEQ multiplex PCR; TCRdb's copy has only in-frame clones and lacks some. The sample contains some 130,000 clones, around 82% of which appear only once. Material: PBMCs or T cells enriched from blood (not recorded which). These receptor sequences come from a man aged 40-50 years with acute COVID-19.

The chain combines TRBV7-9 with TRBJ2-7; the match to TRBD1 covers 8 bases. Germline loops: CDR1 SEHNR, CDR2 FQNEAQ (reference sequence). The CDR3 runs 16 residues. J lost 1 base, V lost 0 bases, and 5 bases had no gene match. The CDR3, as DNA: TGTGCCAGCAGCTTAGCTGCGACAGGGGAATCCTACGAGCAGTACTTC. Amino acids: CASSLAATGESYEQYF. The whole variable domain, remainder taken from reference TRBV7-9 and TRBJ2-7, is DTGVSQNPRHKITKRGQNVTFRCDPISEHNRLYWYRQTLGQGPEFLTYFQNEAQLEKSRLLSDRFSAERPKGSFSTLEIQRTEQGDSAMYLCASSLAATGESYEQYFGPGTRLTVT.

The V call is TRBV7-2, the J call TRBJ2-3; perhaps TRBD2 as D (6 bases). The CDR3 length is 17 residues. Germline V CDR1 and CDR2: SGHTA, FQGNSA. The germline V and J ends were trimmed by 1 base and 2 bases, with 16 bases remaining between them. CDR3 in DNA: TGTGCCAGCAGCTTAGACTTCGGGAGATCCTACACAGATACGCAGTATTTT. It translates to CASSLDFGRSYTDTQYF.

The rearrangement links TRBV2 to TRBJ2-3; no clear D gene. Germline V gives CDR1 SNHLY, CDR2 FYNNEI. V was shortened by 1 base and J by 2 bases, with 4 bases between the two germline ends. The CDR3 totals 13 residues. The CDR3 DNA sequence: TGTGCCAGCAGTGAAGGAGCCACAGATACGCAGTATTTT. Its protein product is CASSEGATDTQYF.

The chain joins TRBV4-3 to TRBJ1-1; D perhaps matches TRBD1 (5 bases). The germline CDR1 and CDR2 sequences are LGHNA and YSLEER. The V gene lost 0 bases and the J gene lost 5 bases, with 13 bases spanning the gap. This CDR3 has 15 residues. The CDR3 DNA sequence: TGCGCCAGCAGCCAAGATCACCGGGGGAGTACTGAAGCTTTCTTT. This codes for CASSQDHRGSTEAFF.

This chain uses TRBV29-1 with TRBJ2-1; D might be TRBD2 (6 bases). The germline V and J ends were trimmed by 0 bases and 5 bases, with 20 bases remaining between them. The CDR3 is 17 amino acids. Germline lookup yields CDR1 SQVTM and CDR2 ANQGSEA. CDR3 DNA: TGCAGCGTTGAAGAGAGTTTCGGGGGAGGTCGTAACAATGAGCAGTTCTTC. It encodes CSVEESFGGGRNNEQFF.

The chain links TRBV5-1 to TRBJ2-2; D is possibly TRBD2 (6 bases). The CDR3 spans 16 residues. Germline V gene sequence: CDR1 SGHRS, CDR2 YFSETQ. The V and J ends lost 1 base and 0 bases respectively, with 10 bases between them. DNA for the CDR3: TGCGCCAGCAGCTTGAATCGGAGGGCGAACACCGGGGAGCTGTTTTTT. Translation gives CASSLNRRANTGELFF.

The chain employs TRBV11-2 and TRBJ2-7; 8 bases align to TRBD2. V was pared by 5 bases and J by 2 bases, with 5 bases of the junction left unmatched. The CDR3 totals 14 residues. Germline assignment: CDR1 SGHAT and CDR2 FQNNGV. The CDR3 here is CASSPVAGTYEQYF. The CDR3 nucleotides are TGTGCCAGCAGCCCCGTAGCGGGGACCTACGAGCAGTACTTC.

The chain combines TRBV29-1 with TRBJ2-3, with a tentative D call TRBD1 (5 bases). The ends were cut back, 4 bases at V and 0 bases at J, with 11 bases in the middle. Germline V CDR1 and CDR2: SQVTM, ANQGSEA. The length of the CDR3 is 14 residues. CDR3 protein: CSVALTASTDTQYF. CDR3 coding DNA: TGCAGCGTTGCGTTGACAGCCAGCACAGATACGCAGTATTTT.

The chain couples TRBV7-9 to TRBJ2-5; 12 bases are a match to TRBD2. The CDR3 is made up of 16 amino acids. CDR1 and CDR2 (germline): SEHNR, FQNEAQ (reference sequence). The V and J ends lost 5 bases and 2 bases, in that order; junction bases with no gene match: 6. CDR3 residues: CASSPRTSGDQETQYF. Written as DNA, the CDR3 is TGTGCCAGCAGCCCCAGGACTAGCGGGGATCAAGAGACCCAGTACTTC.

The chain uses TRBV5-6 and TRBJ1-5, with 9 bases matching TRBD1. CDR3 length: 16 amino acids. CDR1 is SGHDT, CDR2 YYEEEE, per germline. V gave up 3 bases and J gave up 6 bases; unmatched junction bases: 10. The CDR3: CASSSRMGQGGQPQHF. The CDR3 nucleotides are TGTGCCAGCAGCTCCAGAATGGGACAGGGTGGTCAGCCCCAGCATTTT.

The chain is built from TRBV7-9 and TRBJ2-4, with 7 nucleotides matching TRBD1. The CDR3 consists of 12 residues. The junction had 3 bases not matched to a gene; V was cut back by 5 bases and J by 8 bases. The germline CDR1 and CDR2 sequences are SEHNR and FQNEAQ (reference sequence). CDR3 sequence: CASSTGEYIQYF. As DNA, the CDR3 is TGTGCCAGCAGCACAGGGGAGTACATTCAGTACTTC.

The chain uses TRBV19 and TRBJ2-5, with TRBD1 matching over 8 bases. The CDR3 has 16 amino acids. Germline-derived CDR1 and CDR2 are LNHDA and SQIVND (reference sequence). V lost 5 bases, J lost 5 bases, and 13 bases stayed unmatched. CDR3 in DNA: TGTGCCAGTAGTGCCGGACAGGGAAGGATTGGGGAGACCCAGTACTTC. This sequence encodes CASSAGQGRIGETQYF.

The gene calls are TRBV5-1 and TRBJ2-7, with 12 nucleotides matching TRBD2. With 4 bases clipped from V and 0 bases from J, the junction kept 5 bases outside the gene matches. This CDR3 has 16 residues. Germline V gene lookup returns CDR1 SGHRS and CDR2 YFSETQ. CDR3 sequence reads: CASSPLAGGISYEQYF. The CDR3 bases are TGCGCCAGCAGCCCACTAGCGGGGGGCATCTCCTACGAGCAGTACTTC.

This clone came up once. The V gene is TRBV21-1, the J gene TRBJ2-1; the table names TRBD2, a call not compared with the DNA. TRBV21-1 is described as a pseudogene. There are 16 residues in the CDR3. The CDR3, as DNA: TGTGCCAGCAGCCCCTATGGCGGGGGGTCCTACAATGAGCAGTTCTTC. The encoded protein is CASSPYGGGSYNEQFF.

The chain recombines TRBV5-5 with TRBJ2-1; D not certain. Germline loops: CDR1 SGHKS, CDR2 YYEKEE (reference sequence). Trimming removed 4 bases from V and 8 bases from J, with 7 bases in between. CDR3 size: 11 residues. This CDR3 is CASSPAYEQFF. The CDR3, as DNA: TGTGCCAGCAGCCCCGCGTATGAGCAGTTCTTC.

In its sample, this clone was seen once. J is TRBJ1-1 and V is TRBV19; D not certain. This CDR3 region has 13 residues. CDR1 is LNHDA, CDR2 SQIVND, per germline (reference sequence). V was cut by 4 bases and J by 2 bases, with 8 bases left in between. CDR3 sequence (DNA): TGTGCCAGTAGTAATCAGGCAAACACTGAAGCTTTCTTT. The encoded protein is CASSNQANTEAFF.